The 21 T cell receptor beta chains below all came from one sample that was sequenced in a study of cytomegalovirus exposure and HLA in healthy donors. In the PCR, 60 Vbeta and 13 Jbeta primers were used. Clones were read by immunoSEQ multiplex PCR, and TCRdb kept only the in-frame ones, dropping some. The sample lists 150,000 to 200,000 clones, around 77% occurring once. The sample comprised PBMCs. The receptors were sampled from a man in his 60s in good health and CMV-seronegative.

This clone came up a few times. The chain links TRBV5-1 to TRBJ2-5, with 9 nucleotides matching TRBD1. The trim removed 4 bases at V and 3 bases at J, leaving 10 bases unmatched. Germline values: CDR1 SGHRS, CDR2 YFSETQ. CDR3 size: 16 residues. The CDR3 coding sequence is TGCGCCAGCAGCACCCAACCGGGACAGGGTGAAGAGACCCAGTACTTC. Protein product: CASSTQPGQGEETQYF.

The chain uses TRBV7-2 and TRBJ2-7; the match to TRBD2 covers 13 bases. The CDR3 sequence is 15 residues long. Germline V lookup: CDR1 SGHTA, CDR2 FQGNSA. The V segment lost 2 bases and the J segment 7 bases; nucleotides outside the gene matches: 5. The CDR3 loop reads CASSLHGTSGKEQYF. The CDR3 nucleotides are TGTGCCAGCAGCTTACACGGGACTAGCGGGAAGGAGCAGTACTTC.

A few counts support this clone. The rearrangement links TRBV7-9 to TRBJ2-7, with TRBD2 matching 12 bases. After removal of 7 bases from V and 5 bases from J, the junction contained 6 bases not matched to a gene. CDR1 is SEHNR, CDR2 FQNEAQ, per germline (reference sequence). The CDR3 is made up of 14 amino acids. The CDR3: CASTTSGSLHEQYF. The CDR3 coding sequence is TGTGCCAGCACGACTAGCGGGAGTTTACACGAGCAGTACTTC.

In its sample, this clone was seen once. The chain combines TRBV9 with TRBJ2-3, with 9 bases that match TRBD1. The CDR3 extends over 15 amino acids. Germline V lookup: CDR1 SGDLS, CDR2 YYNGEE. V shed 4 bases and J 2 bases; nucleotides not matched to a gene: 5. Written as DNA, the CDR3 is TGTGCCAGCAGCACTACAGGGGGCCCCACAGATACGCAGTATTTT. It specifies CASSTTGGPTDTQYF.

This chain links TRBV2 with TRBJ1-4; TRBD1 agrees at 8 bases. J lost 5 bases, V lost 7 bases, and 6 bases had no gene match. This CDR3 has 14 residues. CDR1 and CDR2 (germline): SNHLY, FYNNEI. The CDR3 spells CASTTTGVNEKLFF. CDR3 DNA: TGTGCCAGCACTACGACAGGGGTCAATGAAAAACTGTTTTTT.

The chain is built from TRBV7-8 and TRBJ2-5; TRBD2 agrees at 14 bases. V was pared by 5 bases and J by 4 bases, with 6 bases of the junction left unmatched. The CDR3 is 16 residues long. Germline CDR1 reads SGHVS; CDR2 reads FQNEAQ. The CDR3 sequence is CASSGGLAGGGETQYF. The CDR3 nucleotides are TGTGCCAGCAGCGGAGGACTAGCGGGGGGAGGAGAGACCCAGTACTTC.

This chain links TRBV5-1 with TRBJ2-1; D may be TRBD2 (6 bases). CDR3 size: 13 residues. Deletions cut 3 bases from V and 8 bases from J, with 12 bases between. The germline CDR1 and CDR2 sequences are SGHRS and YFSETQ. Here the CDR3 DNA reads TGCGCCAGCAGCTCAGATACGGGGGATGAGCAGTTCTTC. Protein sequence: CASSSDTGDEQFF.

This sequence joins TRBV10-3 and TRBJ1-3, with 9 bases lining up with TRBD1. The ends lost 6 bases at V and 0 bases at J; junction bases unmatched: 3. Germline lookup yields CDR1 ENHRY and CDR2 SYGVKD. CDR3 length: 15 amino acids. The CDR3 coding sequence is TGTGCCATCAGGGACAGGGGCATCTCTGGAAACACCATATATTTT. Its protein product is CAIRDRGISGNTIYF.

The CDR3 nucleotides are TGTGCCAGCAGCTCCGGGACTAGCGGCAACTACGAGCAGTACTTC. It codes for CASSSGTSGNYEQYF. The chain has TRBV5-4 and TRBJ2-5, with 11 bases matching TRBD2. The assigned J gene may be wrong: the sequence end matches TRBJ2-7 better. The CDR3 consists of 15 residues. The germline V gene encodes CDR1 SGHNT and CDR2 YYREEE (reference sequence).

The rearrangement links TRBV5-1 to TRBJ1-2; TRBD1 might be the D (5 bases). Trimming left V 4 bases short and J 0 bases short, with 13 bases between. Germline lookup yields CDR1 SGHRS and CDR2 YFSETQ. The CDR3 runs 15 residues. This CDR3 reads CASSPGDGPNYGYTF. CDR3 coding DNA: TGCGCCAGCAGCCCGGGGGACGGACCTAACTATGGCTACACCTTC.

The CDR3 coding sequence is TGTGCCTGGACGGGAGCCCCCAGTGGGGAGCAGTACTTC. This encodes CAWTGAPSGEQYF. This chain links TRBV30 with TRBJ2-7, with D possibly TRBD2 on 6 matching bases. The CDR3 covers 13 residues. The germline CDR1 and CDR2 sequences are GTSNPN and SVGIG (reference sequence). The ends were cut back, 4 bases at V and 7 bases at J, with 17 bases in the middle.

The gene calls are TRBV5-4 and TRBJ2-3, with 8 positions matching TRBD2. Germline CDR1 reads SGHNT; CDR2 reads YYREEE (reference sequence). The CDR3 is made up of 16 amino acids. V dropped 7 bases and J dropped 2; count of bases not matched to a gene: 12. The chain's CDR3 is CASVPERGGPTDTQYF. CDR3 nucleotide sequence: TGTGCCAGCGTCCCGGAACGGGGGGGCCCCACAGATACGCAGTATTTT.

The chain has TRBV18 and TRBJ2-5, with 13 bases identical to TRBD2. After removal of 4 bases from V and 2 bases from J, the junction contained 4 bases not matched to a gene. This CDR3 region has 16 residues. Germline loops: CDR1 KGHSH, CDR2 LQKENI. The CDR3 sequence: CASSRRTSGGQETQYF. For the CDR3, the DNA is TGTGCCAGCTCACGCCGGACTAGCGGGGGACAAGAGACCCAGTACTTC.

This clone appeared once. The chain employs TRBV10-1 and TRBJ1-1; D not certain. This CDR3 contains 13 residues. The V gene's germline CDR1 is WNHNN and CDR2 SYGVQD (reference sequence). V lost 3 bases and J 1 base, leaving 6 bases between the germline ends. The CDR3 sequence is CASSEGRNTEAFF. CDR3 in DNA: TGCGCCAGCAGTGAAGGGAGGAACACTGAAGCTTTCTTT.

The chain uses TRBV19 and TRBJ1-5; TRBD1 might be the D (6 bases). Germline V gene data show CDR1 as LNHDA and CDR2 as SQIVND (reference sequence). The V end lost 5 bases, the J end lost 3 bases, and 17 bases lay between the germline ends. The length of the CDR3 is 16 residues. CDR3 coding DNA: TGTGCCAGTAGTTCCAACCGTAGGGGGACCAATCAGCCCCAGCATTTT. Amino acid sequence: CASSSNRRGTNQPQHF.

J is TRBJ1-1 and V is TRBV19, with TRBD1 identical over 8 bases. Trimming removed 3 bases from V and 1 base from J; junction bases left unmatched: 13. This CDR3 is built from 18 residues. The germline gives CDR1 LNHDA, CDR2 SQIVND (reference sequence). CDR3 in DNA: TGTGCCAGTAGTATCCTATTTGGGGCCGGGACAGGGAACACTGAAGCTTTCTTT. Translating gives CASSILFGAGTGNTEAFF.

This clone was found a few times. The chain carries TRBV7-9 and TRBJ1-1; D remains unclear. The length of the CDR3 is 14 residues. Germline CDR1 reads SEHNR; CDR2 reads FQNEAQ (reference sequence). V lost 2 bases and J 0 bases, leaving 7 bases between the germline ends. The CDR3 region is CASSLLAVNTEAFF. The CDR3 coding sequence is TGTGCCAGCAGCTTATTGGCAGTGAACACTGAAGCTTTCTTT. Filled out from reference TRBV7-9 and TRBJ1-1, the complete variable domain reads DTGVSQNPRHKITKRGQNVTFRCDPISEHNRLYWYRQTLGQGPEFLTYFQNEAQLEKSRLLSDRFSAERPKGSFSTLEIQRTEQGDSAMYLCASSLLAVNTEAFFGQGTRLTVV.

This chain links TRBV19 with TRBJ2-2, with 9 bases aligning to TRBD1. This CDR3 region has 16 residues. V dropped 4 bases and J dropped 3; count of bases not matched to a gene: 6. Germline V gene lookup returns CDR1 LNHDA and CDR2 SQIVND (reference sequence). This CDR3 reads CASSRQGDRYTGELFF. In DNA form, the CDR3 reads TGTGCCAGTAGTAGACAGGGGGACAGATACACCGGGGAGCTGTTTTTT.

This clone was observed a handful of times. The rearrangement uses TRBV2 and TRBJ2-5; D may be TRBD1 (5 bases). This CDR3 has 13 residues. V was shortened by 7 bases and J by 1 base, with 10 bases between the two germline ends. CDR1 and CDR2 from the germline V gene are SNHLY and FYNNEI. The CDR3 loop is CASNQDTQETQYF. The DNA for the CDR3 is TGTGCCAGCAACCAGGACACCCAAGAGACCCAGTACTTC.

This sequence joins TRBV27 and TRBJ2-7, with a weak D call TRBD1 (6 bases). There are 15 residues in the CDR3. The V gene lost 7 bases and the J gene lost 6 bases, with 22 bases spanning the gap. Germline V CDR1 and CDR2: MNHEY, SMNVEV (reference sequence). CDR3 bases: TGTGCCAGCAAATGGACAGACTCTTCTCCCGGCGAGCAGTACTTC. Amino acids: CASKWTDSSPGEQYF.

In its sample, this clone was seen a few times. V and J are TRBV5-1 and TRBJ1-1, with 7 bases identical to TRBD1. Germline V gene lookup returns CDR1 SGHRS and CDR2 YFSETQ. Losses at the gene ends were 4 bases for V and 1 base for J; bases not matched to a gene: 7. There are 15 residues in the CDR3. The chain's CDR3 is CASSALTGKNTEAFF. For the CDR3, the DNA is TGCGCCAGCAGCGCGTTGACAGGGAAGAACACTGAAGCTTTCTTT.